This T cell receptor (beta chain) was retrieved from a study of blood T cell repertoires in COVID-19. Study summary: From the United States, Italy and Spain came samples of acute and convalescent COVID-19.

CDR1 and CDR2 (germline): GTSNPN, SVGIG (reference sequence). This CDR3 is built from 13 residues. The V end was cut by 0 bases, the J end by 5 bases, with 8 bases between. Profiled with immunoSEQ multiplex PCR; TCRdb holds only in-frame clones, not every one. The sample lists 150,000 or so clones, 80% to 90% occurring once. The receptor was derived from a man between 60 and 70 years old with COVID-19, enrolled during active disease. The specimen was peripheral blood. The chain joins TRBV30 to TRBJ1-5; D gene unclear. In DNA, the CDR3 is TGTGCCTGGAGTGTAAACAGTCATCAGCCCCAGCATTTT. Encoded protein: CAWSVNSHQPQHF.